One and the same sample provided the 27 T cell receptor beta chains below, sequenced in a study of T cell repertoires in cytomegalovirus infection. TCRdb reprocessed the reads with MiXCR, giving one entry per CDR3 protein. The table records approximately 390,000 distinct CDR3 sequences, about 32% of them present only once. No cognate antigen is known for these TCRs. The sequences come from cultured PBMCs, collected from culture after CMV antigen stimulation. All receptors come from a human donor in good health (CMV status not recorded). Some clones in this sample may be carry-over from other donors' samples.

The V gene is TRBV2, the J gene TRBJ2-7; no clear D gene. The CDR3 totals 12 residues. V shed 2 bases and J shed 4 bases, with 6 bases lying between them. Germline assignment: CDR1 SNHLY and CDR2 FYNNEI. In DNA, the CDR3 is TGTGCCAGCAGTGAATCGGGTTACGAGCAGTACGTC. Its protein is CASSESGYEQYV.

As DNA, the CDR3 is TGCGCCAGCAGCTTGGCCTGGGCAGGCAGCCAAGAGACCCAGTACTTC. Translation gives CASSLAWAGSQETQYF. V and J are TRBV5-1 and TRBJ2-5; unclear D gene. Trimming left V 0 bases short and J 1 base short, with 13 bases between. Looked up from germline, CDR1 is SGHRS and CDR2 is YFSETQ. The CDR3 covers 16 residues.

This clonotype turned up a few times. V gene TRBV7-9 combines with J gene TRBJ2-3, with D tentatively TRBD2 (5 bases). The V and J ends lost 8 bases and 3 bases respectively, with 12 bases between them. This CDR3 comprises 13 residues. Germline loops: CDR1 SEHNR, CDR2 FQNEAQ (reference sequence). CDR3 in DNA: TGTGCCAGCGTAAGGTCGGGGACAGATACGCAGTATTTT. It codes for CASVRSGTDTQYF.

The V gene is TRBV19, the J gene TRBJ1-2, with no clear D. CDR1 and CDR2 from the germline V gene are LNHDA and SQIVND (reference sequence). Trimming left V 3 bases short and J 6 bases short, with 14 bases between. The CDR3 runs 14 residues. The CDR3 DNA follows: TGTGCCAGTAGTATTGGGCTGCCTAGGGATGGCTACACCTTC. Translating gives CASSIGLPRDGYTF.

V gene TRBV10-3 combines with J gene TRBJ2-1; D might be TRBD1 or TRBD2, each matching 5 bases. Germline V gives CDR1 ENHRY, CDR2 SYGVKD. Trimming removed 0 bases at V and 6 bases at J, with 15 bases between. This CDR3 comprises 16 residues. The CDR3 region has the DNA TGTGCCATCAGTGAGTCGACCGGGACGTTATCCAATGAGCAGTTCTTC. Translated: CAISESTGTLSNEQFF.

This chain joins TRBV6-5 and TRBJ2-7; D is uncertain. V was pared by 6 bases and J by 2 bases, with 11 bases between. Per the germline V gene, CDR1 is MNHEY and CDR2 is SVGAGI. The CDR3 length is 13 residues. The CDR3 DNA is TGTGCCAGCAGCCGACTGGGGACCTACGAGCAGTACTTC. Residues: CASSRLGTYEQYF.

This clonotype was counted many times. The gene calls are TRBV12-3 or TRBV12-4 and TRBJ2-5; 7 positions match TRBD2. The CDR3 totals 11 residues. V trimming: 5 bases; J trimming: 7 bases; junction bases outside the gene matches: 1. This chain's CDR3 is CASSPGGTQYF. In DNA, the CDR3 is TGTGCCAGCAGTCCGGGAGGGACCCAGTACTTC.

V usage is TRBV12-3 or TRBV12-4 and J usage is TRBJ1-5; the D gene is possibly TRBD1 (5 bases). This CDR3 comprises 13 residues. V gave up 6 bases and J gave up 9 bases, with 15 bases separating them. The CDR3 coding sequence is TGTGCCAGCAGAATGGGGGAGGGCCGGCCCCAGCATTTT. Amino acid sequence: CASRMGEGRPQHF.

The J gene is TRBJ1-1, the V gene TRBV7-9; a weak D match, TRBD1 (6 bases). The CDR3 runs to 12 residues. The germline gives CDR1 SEHNR, CDR2 FQNEAQ (reference sequence). Trimming left V 4 bases short and J 7 bases short, with 10 bases between. CDR3 nucleotides: TGTGCCAGCAGCTATACGGACAGTGAAGCTTTCTTT. This codes for CASSYTDSEAFF.

The chain links TRBV6-6 to TRBJ1-3; D is ambiguous. This CDR3 contains 16 residues. Germline assignment: CDR1 MNHNY and CDR2 SVGAGI (reference sequence). V gave up 5 bases and J gave up 0 bases, with 14 bases separating them. The CDR3 protein is CASSPLRAPSGNTIYF. In DNA, the CDR3 is TGTGCCAGCAGTCCCCTTAGGGCTCCCTCTGGAAACACCATATATTTT.

This rearrangement joins TRBV11-2 to TRBJ2-1; unclear D gene. Germline CDR1 reads SGHAT; CDR2 reads FQNNGV. V lost 5 bases to trimming and J lost 0 bases, with 17 bases between them. CDR3 length: 17 residues. The CDR3 here is CASSRKTRVGSYNEQFF. In DNA, the CDR3 is TGTGCCAGCAGCCGTAAGACACGGGTAGGCTCCTACAATGAGCAGTTCTTC.

Many counts were recorded for this clonotype. V gene TRBV20-1 combines with J gene TRBJ2-5; 8 bases are shared with TRBD1. Per germline, CDR1 DFQATT and CDR2 SNEGSKA (reference sequence). CDR3 length: 15 amino acids. The V segment lost 1 base and the J segment 0 bases; nucleotides outside the gene matches: 4. The CDR3 here is CSARGRDRYQETQYF. The CDR3 coding sequence is TGCAGTGCTAGAGGCCGGGACAGGTACCAAGAGACCCAGTACTTC.

This clonotype was seen only a few times. The J gene is TRBJ2-5, the V gene TRBV6-6; D remains ambiguous. The CDR3 contains 15 residues. Trimming took off 2 bases at V and 2 bases at J, with 12 bases between the two ends. Germline V gives CDR1 MNHNY, CDR2 SVGAGI (reference sequence). CDR3 residues: CASSYRRLQQETQYF. The DNA of the CDR3 is TGTGCCAGCAGTTACCGAAGACTGCAACAAGAGACCCAGTACTTC.

This clonotype showed up many times. This chain uses TRBV7-2 with TRBJ2-3, with unresolved D. Trimming left V 3 bases short and J 4 bases short, with 5 bases between. This CDR3 has 12 residues. Per the germline V gene, CDR1 is SGHTA and CDR2 is FQGNSA. The CDR3: CASSLYSDTQYF. In nucleotides, the CDR3 is TGTGCCAGCAGCTTGTATTCAGATACGCAGTATTTT.

This clonotype was counted a few times. V gene TRBV5-4 combines with J gene TRBJ1-2; TRBD1 matches at 8 bases. V lost 5 bases and J lost 4; bases outside the gene matches: 7. Per the germline V gene, CDR1 is SGHNT and CDR2 is YYREEE (reference sequence). The CDR3 consists of 14 residues. The CDR3 bases are TGTGCCAGCAGTTCGGGACAGGATGTCTATGGCTACACCTTC. Amino acid sequence: CASSSGQDVYGYTF.

CDR3 bases: TGTGCCAGCAGTGACCCGGGACTAGCCATTACGGGCGAGCAGTTCTTC. It translates to CASSDPGLAITGEQFF. The gene calls are TRBV6-8 and TRBJ2-1, with 9 nucleotides matching TRBD2. Germline V gene data show CDR1 as MNHGY and CDR2 as SAAAGT. Trimming took 5 bases from V and 10 from J; bases not matched to a gene: 15. The CDR3 contains 16 residues.

The CDR3, as DNA: TGTGCCAGCAGCCAGTTCTTACCTGGCTCTGGGGCCAACGTCCTGACTTTC. As protein: CASSQFLPGSGANVLTF. This chain uses TRBV14 with TRBJ2-6; D is unclear. The V end lost 3 bases, the J end lost 0 bases, and 12 bases lay between the germline ends. This CDR3 spans 17 amino acids. Per the germline V gene, CDR1 is SGHDN and CDR2 is FVKESK.

This clonotype was recorded a few times. The V gene is TRBV6-5, the J gene TRBJ2-2; D call uncertain. This CDR3 contains 14 residues. With 1 base removed from V and 6 bases from J, the gap between germline ends came to 9 bases. In germline, CDR1 is MNHEY, CDR2 SVGAGI. The CDR3 reads CASSYFGDSGELFF. The CDR3 nucleotides are TGTGCCAGCAGTTACTTCGGCGACTCCGGGGAGCTGTTTTTT.

This clonotype appeared a few times. V and J are TRBV7-6 and TRBJ2-5, with TRBD1 matching 8 bases. Trimming took 6 bases from V and 5 from J; bases not matched to a gene: 11. CDR3 length equals 15 residues. Per germline, CDR1 SGHVS and CDR2 FNYEAQ. This CDR3 reads CASSPGTGLAETQYF. The CDR3 DNA follows: TGTGCCAGCAGTCCCGGGACAGGCTTAGCGGAGACCCAGTACTTC.

The CDR3 spells CASSPDRGSGYTF. CDR3 nucleotide sequence: TGTGCCAGCAGCCCGGATCGAGGGTCCGGCTACACCTTC. V and J are TRBV5-4 and TRBJ1-2, with unresolved D. The ends were cut back, 4 bases at V and 8 bases at J, with 15 bases in the middle. This CDR3 spans 13 amino acids. Germline V gene sequence: CDR1 SGHNT, CDR2 YYREEE (reference sequence).

This clonotype was observed a few times. The V and J genes are TRBV7-2 and TRBJ1-1, with 8 bases matching TRBD1. Germline values: CDR1 SGHTA, CDR2 FQGNSA. The CDR3 spans 15 residues. The trim removed 5 bases at V and 1 base at J, leaving 6 bases unmatched. CDR3 DNA sequence: TGTGCCAGCAGCCTAGGGGACAGGTGGAACACTGAAGCTTTCTTT. This sequence encodes CASSLGDRWNTEAFF.

The chain employs TRBV12-3 or TRBV12-4 and TRBJ2-7; D call uncertain. The V and J ends lost 3 bases and 3 bases respectively, with 12 bases between them. The length of the CDR3 is 14 residues. The CDR3 loop reads CASSFSDFVYEQYF. The CDR3 DNA reads as TGTGCCAGCAGTTTTTCGGATTTCGTCTACGAGCAGTACTTC.

The chain couples TRBV29-1 to TRBJ2-1, with 9 bases fitting TRBD2. The germline CDR1 and CDR2 sequences are SQVTM and ANQGSEA. This CDR3 region has 13 residues. Trimming took 7 bases from V and 10 from J; bases not matched to a gene: 11. The CDR3 here is CSAGTSLRSEQFF. The CDR3 nucleotides read TGCAGCGCCGGGACTAGCCTCCGATCCGAGCAGTTCTTC.

This chain joins TRBV5-8 and TRBJ1-6; D perhaps matches TRBD1 (6 bases). The CDR3 sequence is 14 residues long. Germline assignment: CDR1 SGHTS and CDR2 YDEGEE. V lost 2 bases and J lost 8, with 11 bases in between. The CDR3 reads CASSLPTGYSPLHF. DNA of the CDR3: TGTGCCAGCAGCTTACCGACAGGATATTCACCCCTCCACTTT.

V usage is TRBV6-5 and J usage is TRBJ2-5; no firm D call. Germline-derived CDR1 and CDR2 are MNHEY and SVGAGI. CDR3 length: 15 amino acids. Trimming left V 3 bases short and J 1 base short, with 12 bases between. Written as DNA, the CDR3 is TGTGCCAGCAGTTATATAAGGACGGCCCAAGAGACCCAGTACTTC. It is translated as CASSYIRTAQETQYF.

This clonotype was seen repeatedly, ten times or more. V is TRBV7-2 and J is TRBJ1-5; D remains unclear. The germline V gene encodes CDR1 SGHTA and CDR2 FQGNSA. The CDR3 has 15 residues. Trimming left V 5 bases short and J 0 bases short, with 11 bases between. The CDR3: CASSPPGGSNQPQHF. The CDR3, as DNA: TGTGCCAGCAGCCCGCCCGGAGGTAGCAATCAGCCCCAGCATTTT.

The V call is TRBV27, the J call TRBJ2-1; 7 nucleotides line up with TRBD2. V shed 7 bases and J 9 bases; nucleotides not matched to a gene: 9. The CDR3 extends over 13 amino acids. Germline lookup yields CDR1 MNHEY and CDR2 SMNVEV (reference sequence). The CDR3: CASKTGGGSEQFF. In DNA form, the CDR3 reads TGTGCCAGCAAGACGGGAGGAGGGAGTGAGCAGTTCTTC.